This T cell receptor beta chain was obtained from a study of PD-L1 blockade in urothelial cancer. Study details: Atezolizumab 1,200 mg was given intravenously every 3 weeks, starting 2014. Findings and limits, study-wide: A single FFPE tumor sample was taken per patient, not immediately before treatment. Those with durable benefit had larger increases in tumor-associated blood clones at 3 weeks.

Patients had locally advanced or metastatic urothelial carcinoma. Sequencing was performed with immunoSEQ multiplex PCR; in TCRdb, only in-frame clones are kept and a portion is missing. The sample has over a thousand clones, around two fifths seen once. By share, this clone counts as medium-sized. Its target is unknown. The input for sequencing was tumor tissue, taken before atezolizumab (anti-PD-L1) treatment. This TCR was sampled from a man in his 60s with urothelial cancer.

In DNA form, the CDR3 reads TGTGCCAGCAGCCCGGGACAGGGCGGGTGGAAGGATCAGCCCCAGCATTTT. This codes for CASSPGQGGWKDQPQHF. This chain links TRBV11-3 with TRBJ1-5; 9 positions agree with TRBD1. Germline-derived CDR1 and CDR2 are SGHNT and YENEEA. V shed 5 bases, J shed 5 bases, and the junction held 13 bases outside the gene matches. This CDR3 has 17 residues.